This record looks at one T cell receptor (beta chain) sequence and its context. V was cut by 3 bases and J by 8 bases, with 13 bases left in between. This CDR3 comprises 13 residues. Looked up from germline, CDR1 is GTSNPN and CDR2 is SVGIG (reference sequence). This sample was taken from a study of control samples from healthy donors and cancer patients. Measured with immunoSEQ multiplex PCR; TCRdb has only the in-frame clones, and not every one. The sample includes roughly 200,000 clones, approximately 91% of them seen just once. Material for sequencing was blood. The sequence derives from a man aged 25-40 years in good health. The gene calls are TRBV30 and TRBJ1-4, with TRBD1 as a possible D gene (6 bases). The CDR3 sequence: CAWSRDNREKLFF. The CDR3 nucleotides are TGTGCCTGGAGCCGGGACAATCGCGAAAAACTGTTTTTT.